A single sample is the source of the 8 T cell receptor beta chains below, sequenced in a study of CD8+ T cells in alopecia areata. Sample treatment: oral pan-JAK inhibitor, 5-10 mg twice daily. RNA was extracted and reverse transcribed into cDNA as the sequencing template. Data came from immunoSEQ multiplex PCR; TCRdb stores just in-frame clones and leaves some out. Among nearly 95,000 clones, around 70% were seen once, and the ten largest hold roughly 17%. Specimen: CD8+ T cells sorted from blood, collected around week 42, from a patient treated with tofacitinib. These receptors originate from a human donor with alopecia areata.

The V call is TRBV27, the J call TRBJ2-1; the D gene is possibly TRBD1 (5 bases). V lost 2 bases, J lost 3 bases, and 5 bases lay in between. CDR1 is MNHEY and CDR2 is SMNVEV in the germline V gene (reference sequence). The CDR3 loop spans 13 amino acids. This chain's CDR3 is CASSLDSYNEQFF. DNA of the CDR3: TGTGCCAGCAGTTTAGACAGCTACAATGAGCAGTTCTTC.

The chain recombines TRBV5-1 with TRBJ2-3; D gene ambiguous. V shed 1 base and J shed 4 bases, with 10 bases lying between them. Germline assignment: CDR1 SGHRS and CDR2 YFSETQ. The CDR3 runs 14 residues. CDR3 coding DNA: TGCGCCAGCAGCTTGCAGAGGCCCCCAGATACGCAGTATTTT. Amino acid sequence: CASSLQRPPDTQYF.

J is TRBJ2-7 and V is TRBV7-2; D remains ambiguous. Germline lookup yields CDR1 SGHTA and CDR2 FQGNSA. This CDR3 has 14 amino acids. Trimming removed 4 bases at V and 2 bases at J, with 12 bases between. The CDR3 region has the DNA TGTGCCAGCAGCTCGGACCTGGGCCCCTACGAGCAGTACTTC. It yields the protein CASSSDLGPYEQYF. Using reference TRBV7-2 and TRBJ2-7 for the parts outside the CDR3, the full variable domain is GAGVSQSPSNKVTEKGKDVELRCDPISGHTALYWYRQSLGQGLEFLIYFQGNSAPDKSGLPSDRFSAERTGGSVSTLTIQRTQQEDSAVYLCASSSDLGPYEQYFGPGTRLTVT.

In this sample, this clone turned up a few times. This sequence joins TRBV6-5 and TRBJ2-1; the D gene is possibly TRBD2 (6 bases). This CDR3 has 13 residues. Germline V gene sequence: CDR1 MNHEY, CDR2 SVGAGI. Trimming left V 5 bases short and J 5 bases short, with 10 bases between. CDR3 amino acids: CASSPGTHNEQFF. The CDR3 DNA reads TGTGCCAGCAGTCCGGGGACTCACAATGAGCAGTTCTTC.

This clone has a single count. This chain links TRBV19 with TRBJ1-4; D remains ambiguous. V lost 7 bases to trimming and J lost 0 bases, with 9 bases between them. The CDR3 is made up of 14 amino acids. Looked up from germline, CDR1 is LNHDA and CDR2 is SQIVND (reference sequence). The CDR3 coding sequence is TGTGCCAGTACGCGTCTAGCAACTAATGAAAAACTGTTTTTT. It codes for CASTRLATNEKLFF.

The rearrangement joins TRBV19 to TRBJ1-1; 8 nucleotides align to TRBD1. The germline gives CDR1 LNHDA, CDR2 SQIVND (reference sequence). This CDR3 has 14 residues. With 6 bases clipped from V and 1 base from J, the junction kept 4 bases outside the gene matches. The CDR3 sequence is CASRTGARNTEAFF. The CDR3 region has the DNA TGTGCCAGTAGGACAGGGGCGCGGAACACTGAAGCTTTCTTT. The full variable domain, completed using reference TRBV19 and TRBJ1-1, is DGGITQSPKYLFRKEGQNVTLSCEQNLNHDAMYWYRQDPGQGLRLIYYSQIVNDFQKGDIAEGYSVSREKKESFPLTVTSAQKNPTAFYLCASRTGARNTEAFFGQGTRLTVV.

The rearrangement joins TRBV6-5 to TRBJ1-1; D not certain. Germline assignment: CDR1 MNHEY and CDR2 SVGAGI. The length of the CDR3 is 15 residues. The V end was cut by 6 bases, the J end by 6 bases, with 20 bases between. CDR3 bases: TGTGCCAGCAGCACTCGCCACGGGCAGAGGGCTGAAGCTTTCTTT. It codes for CASSTRHGQRAEAFF.

The chain carries TRBV19 and TRBJ1-1, with D uncertain. The V and J ends lost 3 bases and 3 bases respectively, with 11 bases between them. The CDR3 has 14 residues. Germline loops: CDR1 LNHDA, CDR2 SQIVND (reference sequence). CDR3 nucleotides: TGTGCCAGTAGTATTATGACCTGGGACACTGAAGCTTTCTTT. Translation gives CASSIMTWDTEAFF. The full variable domain, in which reference TRBV19 and TRBJ1-1 provide the parts outside the CDR3, is DGGITQSPKYLFRKEGQNVTLSCEQNLNHDAMYWYRQDPGQGLRLIYYSQIVNDFQKGDIAEGYSVSREKKESFPLTVTSAQKNPTAFYLCASSIMTWDTEAFFGQGTRLTVV.